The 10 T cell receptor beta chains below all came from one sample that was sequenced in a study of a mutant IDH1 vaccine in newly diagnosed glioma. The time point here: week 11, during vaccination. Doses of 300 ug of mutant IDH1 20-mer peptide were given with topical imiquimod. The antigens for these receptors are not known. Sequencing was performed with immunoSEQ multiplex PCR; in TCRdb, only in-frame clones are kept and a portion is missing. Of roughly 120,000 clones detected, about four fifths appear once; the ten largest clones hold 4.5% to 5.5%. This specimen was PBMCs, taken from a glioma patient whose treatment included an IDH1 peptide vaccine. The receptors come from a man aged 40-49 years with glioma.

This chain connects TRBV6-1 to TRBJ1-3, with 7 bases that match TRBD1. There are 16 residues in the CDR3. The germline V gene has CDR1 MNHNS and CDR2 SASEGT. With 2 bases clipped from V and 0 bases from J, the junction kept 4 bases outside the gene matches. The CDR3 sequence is CASSERNRGSGNTIYF. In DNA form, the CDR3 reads TGTGCCAGCAGTGAACGCAACAGGGGCTCTGGAAACACCATATATTTT.

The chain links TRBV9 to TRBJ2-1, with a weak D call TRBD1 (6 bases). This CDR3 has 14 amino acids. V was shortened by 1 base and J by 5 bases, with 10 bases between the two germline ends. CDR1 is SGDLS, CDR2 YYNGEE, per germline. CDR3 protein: CASSVRDNNNEQFF. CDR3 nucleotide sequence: TGTGCCAGCAGCGTAAGGGACAATAACAATGAGCAGTTCTTC.

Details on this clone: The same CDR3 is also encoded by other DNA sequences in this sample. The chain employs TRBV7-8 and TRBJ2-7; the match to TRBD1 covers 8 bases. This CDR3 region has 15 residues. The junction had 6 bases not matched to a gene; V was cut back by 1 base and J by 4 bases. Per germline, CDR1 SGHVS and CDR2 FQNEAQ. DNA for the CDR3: TGTGCCAGCAGCTTAGTTGGACAGGGCGGTTACGAGCAGTACTTC. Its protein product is CASSLVGQGGYEQYF. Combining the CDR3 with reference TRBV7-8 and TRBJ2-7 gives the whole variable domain GAGVSQSPRYKVAKRGQDVALRCDPISGHVSLFWYQQALGQGPEFLTYFQNEAQLDKSGLPSDRFFAERPEGSVSTLKIQRTQQEDSAVYLCASSLVGQGGYEQYFGPGTRLTVT.

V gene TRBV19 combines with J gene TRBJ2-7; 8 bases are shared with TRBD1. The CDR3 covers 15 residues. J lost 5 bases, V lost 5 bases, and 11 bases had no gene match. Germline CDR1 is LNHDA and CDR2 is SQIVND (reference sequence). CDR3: CASSAWTGIFDEQYF. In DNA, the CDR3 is TGTGCCAGTAGTGCCTGGACAGGGATATTCGACGAGCAGTACTTC.

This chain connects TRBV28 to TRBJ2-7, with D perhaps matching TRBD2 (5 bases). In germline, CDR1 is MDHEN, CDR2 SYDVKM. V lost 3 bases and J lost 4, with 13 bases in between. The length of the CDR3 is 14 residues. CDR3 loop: CASSFWGDLYEQYF. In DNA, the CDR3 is TGTGCCAGCAGTTTCTGGGGAGACCTTTACGAGCAGTACTTC.

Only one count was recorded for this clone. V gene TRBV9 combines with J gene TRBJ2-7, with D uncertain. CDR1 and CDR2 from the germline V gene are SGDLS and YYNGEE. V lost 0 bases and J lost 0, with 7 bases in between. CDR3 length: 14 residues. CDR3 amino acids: CASSVDASSYEQYF. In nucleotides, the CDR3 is TGTGCCAGCAGCGTAGACGCGAGCTCCTACGAGCAGTACTTC.

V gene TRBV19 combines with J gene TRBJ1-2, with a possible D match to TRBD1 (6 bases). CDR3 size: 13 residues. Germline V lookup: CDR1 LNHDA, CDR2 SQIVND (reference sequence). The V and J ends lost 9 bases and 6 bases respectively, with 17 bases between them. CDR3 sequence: CASRTTGSDGYTF. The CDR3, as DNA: TGTGCCAGCCGTACCACAGGGAGCGATGGCTACACCTTC.

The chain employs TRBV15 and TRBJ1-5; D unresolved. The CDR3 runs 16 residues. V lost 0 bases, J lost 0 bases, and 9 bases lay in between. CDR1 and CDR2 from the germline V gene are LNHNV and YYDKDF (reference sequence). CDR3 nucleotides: TGTGCCACCAGCAGAGATCCATTAGATAGCAATCAGCCCCAGCATTTT. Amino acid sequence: CATSRDPLDSNQPQHF. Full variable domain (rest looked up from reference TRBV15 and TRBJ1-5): DAMVIQNPRYQVTQFGKPVTLSCSQTLNHNVMYWYQQKSSQAPKLLFHYYDKDFNNEADTPDNFQSRRPNTSFCFLDIRSPGLGDTAMYLCATSRDPLDSNQPQHFGDGTRLSIL.

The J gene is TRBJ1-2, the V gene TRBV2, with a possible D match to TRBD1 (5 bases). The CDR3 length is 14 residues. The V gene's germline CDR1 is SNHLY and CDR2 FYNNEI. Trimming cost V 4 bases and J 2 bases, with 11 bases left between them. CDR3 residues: CASSGGSGNYGYTF. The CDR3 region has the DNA TGTGCCAGCAGTGGGGGGTCGGGGAACTATGGCTACACCTTC. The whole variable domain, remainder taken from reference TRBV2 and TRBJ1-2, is EPEVTQTPSHQVTQMGQEVILRCVPISNHLYFYWYRQILGQKVEFLVSFYNNEISEKSEIFDDQFSVERPDGSNFTLKIRSTKLEDSAMYFCASSGGSGNYGYTFGSGTRLTVV.

Here the CDR3 DNA reads TGTGCCAGCAGCGTAGGGGGGGAAGGGTCCCAAGAGACCCAGTACTTC. It encodes CASSVGGEGSQETQYF. The chain recombines TRBV9 with TRBJ2-5, with D possibly TRBD2 on 6 matching bases. Trimming cost V 0 bases and J 1 base, with 13 bases left between them. CDR3 length: 16 amino acids. Per the germline V gene, CDR1 is SGDLS and CDR2 is YYNGEE.